This T cell receptor beta chain was recorded in a study of T cells in Graves' hyperthyroidism and ophthalmopathy. This clonotype appeared many times. The V gene lost 4 bases and the J gene lost 4 bases, with 8 bases spanning the gap. CDR3 length: 13 amino acids. The V gene's germline CDR1 is SGHTA and CDR2 FQGNSA. Amplified TCR beta CDR3 regions came from RNA transcripts. The primer set for the first-round RT-PCR of the TCR CDR3 was HTBI. From the multiplex PCR reads, TCRdb called clonotypes with MiXCR, one entry per CDR3 protein. This sample has roughly 710,000 distinct CDR3 sequences, with approximately 40% found just once. Investigators excluded patients with uncontrolled infection, other autoimmune disease, pregnancy or lactation.

The chain employs TRBV7-2 and TRBJ1-5; possibly TRBD1 for D (6 bases). The source is a woman aged 40 to 55 with Graves' hyperthyroidism. Sequencing was performed on blood. The CDR3 is CASSSRGNQPQHF. As DNA, the CDR3 is TGTGCCAGCAGCTCGAGGGGGAATCAGCCCCAGCATTTT.